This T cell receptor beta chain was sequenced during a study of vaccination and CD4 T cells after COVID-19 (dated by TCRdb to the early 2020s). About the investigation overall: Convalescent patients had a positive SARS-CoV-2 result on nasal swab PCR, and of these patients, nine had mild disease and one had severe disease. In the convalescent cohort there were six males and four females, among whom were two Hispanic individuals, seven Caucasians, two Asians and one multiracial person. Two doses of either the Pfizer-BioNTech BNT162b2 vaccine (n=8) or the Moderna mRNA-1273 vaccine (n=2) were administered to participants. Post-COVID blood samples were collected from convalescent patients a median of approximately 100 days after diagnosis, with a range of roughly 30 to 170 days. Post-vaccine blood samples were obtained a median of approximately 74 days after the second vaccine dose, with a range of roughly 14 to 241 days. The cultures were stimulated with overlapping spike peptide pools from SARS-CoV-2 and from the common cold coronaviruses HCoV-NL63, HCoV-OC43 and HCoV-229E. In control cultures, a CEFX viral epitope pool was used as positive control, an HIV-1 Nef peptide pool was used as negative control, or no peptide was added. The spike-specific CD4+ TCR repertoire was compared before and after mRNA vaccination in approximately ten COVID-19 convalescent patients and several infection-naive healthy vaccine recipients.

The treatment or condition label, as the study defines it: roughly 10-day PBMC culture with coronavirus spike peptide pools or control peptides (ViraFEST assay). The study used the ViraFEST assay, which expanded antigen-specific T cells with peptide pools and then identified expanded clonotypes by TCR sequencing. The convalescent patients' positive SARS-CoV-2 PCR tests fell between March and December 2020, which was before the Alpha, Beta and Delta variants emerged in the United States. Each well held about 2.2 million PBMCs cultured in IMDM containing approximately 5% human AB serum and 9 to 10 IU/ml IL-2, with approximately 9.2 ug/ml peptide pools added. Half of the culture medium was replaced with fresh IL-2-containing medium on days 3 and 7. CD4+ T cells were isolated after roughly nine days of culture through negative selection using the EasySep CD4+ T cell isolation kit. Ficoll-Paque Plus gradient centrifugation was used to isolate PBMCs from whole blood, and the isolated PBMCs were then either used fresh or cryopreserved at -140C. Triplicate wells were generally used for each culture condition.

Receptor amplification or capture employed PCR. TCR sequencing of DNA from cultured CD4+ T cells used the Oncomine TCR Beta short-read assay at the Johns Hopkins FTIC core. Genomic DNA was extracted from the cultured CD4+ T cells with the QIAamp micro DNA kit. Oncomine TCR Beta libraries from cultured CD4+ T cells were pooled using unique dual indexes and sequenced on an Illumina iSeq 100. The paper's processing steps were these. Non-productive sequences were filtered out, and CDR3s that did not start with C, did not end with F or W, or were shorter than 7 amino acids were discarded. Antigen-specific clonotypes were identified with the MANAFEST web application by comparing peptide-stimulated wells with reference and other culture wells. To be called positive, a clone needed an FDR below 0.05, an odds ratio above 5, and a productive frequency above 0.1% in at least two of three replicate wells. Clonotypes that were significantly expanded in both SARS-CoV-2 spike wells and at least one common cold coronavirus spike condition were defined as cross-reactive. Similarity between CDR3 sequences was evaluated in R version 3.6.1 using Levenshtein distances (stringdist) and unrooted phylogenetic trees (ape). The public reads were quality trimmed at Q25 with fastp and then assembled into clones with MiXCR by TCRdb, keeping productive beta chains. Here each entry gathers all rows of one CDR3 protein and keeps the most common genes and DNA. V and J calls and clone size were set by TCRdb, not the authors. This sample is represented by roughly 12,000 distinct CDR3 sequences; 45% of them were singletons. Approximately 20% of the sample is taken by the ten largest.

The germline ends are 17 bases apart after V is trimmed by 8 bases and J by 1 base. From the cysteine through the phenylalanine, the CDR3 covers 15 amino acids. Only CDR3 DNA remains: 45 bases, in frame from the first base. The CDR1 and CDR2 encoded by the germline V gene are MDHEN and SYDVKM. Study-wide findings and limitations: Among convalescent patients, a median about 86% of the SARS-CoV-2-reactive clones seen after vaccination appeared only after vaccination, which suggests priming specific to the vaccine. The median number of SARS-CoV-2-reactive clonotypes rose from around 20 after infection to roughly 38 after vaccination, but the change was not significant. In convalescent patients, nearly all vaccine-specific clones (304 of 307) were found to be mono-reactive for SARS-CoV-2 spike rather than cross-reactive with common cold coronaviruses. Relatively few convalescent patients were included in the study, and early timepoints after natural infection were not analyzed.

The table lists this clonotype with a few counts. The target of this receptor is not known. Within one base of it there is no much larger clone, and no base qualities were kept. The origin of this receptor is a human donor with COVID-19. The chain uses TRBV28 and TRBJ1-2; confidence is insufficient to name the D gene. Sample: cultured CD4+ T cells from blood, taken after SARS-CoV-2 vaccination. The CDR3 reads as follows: CASSFPDRRNYGYTF. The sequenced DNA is TGTGCCAGCTCCTTCCCGGACCGTCGTAACTATGGCTACACCTTC.